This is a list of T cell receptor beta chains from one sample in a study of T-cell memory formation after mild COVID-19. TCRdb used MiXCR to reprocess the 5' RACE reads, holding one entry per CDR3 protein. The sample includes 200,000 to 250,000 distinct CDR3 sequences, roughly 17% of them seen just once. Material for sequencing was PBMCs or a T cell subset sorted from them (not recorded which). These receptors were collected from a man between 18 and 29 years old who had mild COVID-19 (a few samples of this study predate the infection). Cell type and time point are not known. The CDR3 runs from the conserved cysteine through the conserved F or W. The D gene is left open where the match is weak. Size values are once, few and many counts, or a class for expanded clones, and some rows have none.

TGTGCCAGCATCGAATCGGACAGCCAACCCCAGCATTTT | CASIESDSQPQHF | TRBV6-1 | . | . | TRBJ1-5
TGTGCCAGCAGTCAAGCGGGGGGCATTCCCGCTGAGCAGTTCTTC | CASSQAGGIPAEQFF | TRBV12-3/TRBV12-4 | . | TRBD2 | TRBJ2-1
TGTGCCGGACGACAGGATTACACCGGGGAGCTGTTTTTT | CAGRQDYTGELFF | TRBV10-3 | many | . | TRBJ2-2
TGTGCCAGCAGGGCCATGAATATCGAGACCCAGTACTTC | CASRAMNIETQYF | TRBV7-9 | . | . | TRBJ2-5
TGTGCCAGCAGCGTAGACGCCCTGGGACTCCTCCCGTACTTC | CASSVDALGLLPYF | TRBV7-2 | . | . | TRBJ2-4
TGTGCCAGCAGCCTGGGACAGGGTCCCAATGAGCAGTTCTTC | CASSLGQGPNEQFF | TRBV3-1 | . | TRBD1 | TRBJ2-1
TGTGCCAGTAGTATCGATTGGCAGTATCAGCCCCAGCATTTT | CASSIDWQYQPQHF | TRBV19 | . | . | TRBJ1-5
TGCGCCAGCAGCCAAGCTGACAGGGCCAGCACCGGGGAGCTGTTTTTT | CASSQADRASTGELFF | TRBV4-1 | . | TRBD1 | TRBJ2-2
TGTGCCAGCAGCCTACTCAGGGACAGCTCCTACGAGCAGTACTTC | CASSLLRDSSYEQYF | TRBV7-6 | many | TRBD1 | TRBJ2-7
TGCAGTGCTCCGGCCGGGACTAGCGGACGTAATGAGCAGTTCTTC | CSAPAGTSGRNEQFF | TRBV20-1 | . | TRBD2 | TRBJ2-1
TGTGCCAGCAGCCAGCCCGGGACCTATGAAGCTTTCTTT | CASSQPGTYEAFF | TRBV4-2 | . | . | TRBJ1-1
TGTGCCAGCAGAAGGGGGCGAGAGTATGGCTACACCTTC | CASRRGREYGYTF | TRBV27 | . | TRBD1 | TRBJ1-2
TGTGCCAGCAGCCCGTTGGCGAACAGGTTGAATGAGCAGTTCTTC | CASSPLANRLNEQFF | TRBV12-3/TRBV12-4 | few | . | TRBJ2-1
TGTGCCACCAGTGATCCCGGGGGCTCGGGAAACACCATATATTTT | CATSDPGGSGNTIYF | TRBV24-1 | few | . | TRBJ1-3
TGCAGTGCCTCCCGTCGAGGCACAGATACGCAGTATTTT | CSASRRGTDTQYF | TRBV20-1 | few | . | TRBJ2-3
TGCGCCAGCAGCCCAGGGGATTGGGGCACAGATACGCAGTATTTT | CASSPGDWGTDTQYF | TRBV4-3 | many | . | TRBJ2-3
TGTGCCAGCAGCTTAGGTGGGGACTACACCGGGGAGCTGTTTTTT | CASSLGGDYTGELFF | TRBV11-3 | . | . | TRBJ2-2
TGTGCCAGCAGCCAACGTACGGGGGTTGGGGCCAACGTCCTGACTTTC | CASSQRTGVGANVLTF | TRBV3-1 | . | . | TRBJ2-6
TGTGCCAGCAGCTTAGGGGGACAGGAAGAGACCCAGTACTTC | CASSLGGQEETQYF | TRBV7-2 | few | TRBD1 | TRBJ2-5
TGTGCCAGCAGCTTAGATTTCCAGCTTGAAGCTTTCTTT | CASSLDFQLEAFF | TRBV11-2 | . | . | TRBJ1-1
TGTGCCAGCAGTTTCTTGGCGTCTGGGGCCAACGTCCTGACTTTC | CASSFLASGANVLTF | TRBV27 | few | . | TRBJ2-6
TGCGCCAGCAGCTTTTCAAAAACGAGACAGGGTTACGGCTACACCTTC | CASSFSKTRQGYGYTF | TRBV5-1 | few | TRBD1 | TRBJ1-2
TGTGCCAGCAGGAGACAGGAGCAAGAAAAACTGTTTTTT | CASRRQEQEKLFF | TRBV2 | . | . | TRBJ1-4